Shown below are 32 T cell receptor beta chains from a single sample sequenced in a study of T cell responses to AZD1222 COVID-19 vaccine. Profiled with immunoSEQ multiplex PCR; TCRdb holds only in-frame clones, not every one. The data show 100,000 to 150,000 clones, with roughly 88% seen just once and over 5% held by the top ten. The specimen comprised peripheral blood, sampled on day 0 of AZD1222 vaccination. The receptors come from an adult in good health.

This rearrangement joins TRBV20-1 to TRBJ1-2; D call uncertain. Germline CDR1 DFQATT, CDR2 SNEGSKA (reference sequence). The CDR3 spans 11 residues. The germline V and J ends were trimmed by 3 bases and 7 bases, with 9 bases remaining between them. Here the CDR3 DNA reads TGCAGTGCTAGCAGGTTGGTTGGCTACACCTTC. Its protein is CSASRLVGYTF.

CDR3 coding DNA: TGTGCCATCAGCCCGGGACTTGTAGAGACCCAGTACTTC. This gives the protein CAISPGLVETQYF. The chain links TRBV10-3 to TRBJ2-5, with a possible D match to TRBD2 (6 bases). Trimming took off 6 bases at V and 4 bases at J, with 12 bases between the two ends. This CDR3 is 13 amino acids long. The V gene's germline CDR1 is ENHRY and CDR2 SYGVKD.

A single count supports this clone. The chain is built from TRBV3-1 (or the pseudogene TRBV3-2) and TRBJ1-2, with D hard to call. The V end lost 3 bases, the J end lost 8 bases, and 13 bases lay between the germline ends. CDR3 length: 13 amino acids. Germline CDR1 LGHDT, CDR2 YNNKEL (reference sequence). Here the CDR3 DNA reads TGTGCCAGCAGCCACCTCGACCACGGAGGCTACACCTTC. Its translation: CASSHLDHGGYTF.

This rearrangement joins TRBV6-2 or TRBV6-3 to TRBJ1-2, with D possibly matching TRBD1 (6 bases). This CDR3 contains 13 residues. Germline V CDR1 and CDR2: MNHEY, SVGEGT. Trimming left V 5 bases short and J 8 bases short, with 15 bases between. Written as DNA, the CDR3 is TGTGCCAGCAGTCTGGACAGCGTGGGAGGCTACACCTTC. Translation gives CASSLDSVGGYTF.

The chain employs TRBV11-2 and TRBJ1-1, with unresolved D. The CDR3 is made up of 14 amino acids. Germline assignment: CDR1 SGHAT and CDR2 FQNNGV. Trimming left V 4 bases short and J 3 bases short, with 12 bases between. Here the CDR3 reads CASSSSGIYTEAFF. In DNA form, the CDR3 reads TGTGCCAGCAGCTCGTCAGGAATATACACTGAAGCTTTCTTT. The full variable domain, with the rest looked up from reference TRBV11-2 and TRBJ1-1, is EAGVAQSPRYKIIEKRQSVAFWCNPISGHATLYWYQQILGQGPKLLIQFQNNGVVDDSQLPKDRFSAERLKGVDSTLKIQPAKLEDSAVYLCASSSSGIYTEAFFGQGTRLTVV.

The rearrangement links TRBV19 to TRBJ1-5, with TRBD1 matching 9 bases. The CDR3 has 14 residues. Per the germline V gene, CDR1 is LNHDA and CDR2 is SQIVND (reference sequence). Trimming cost V 6 bases and J 6 bases; bases outside gene matches: 6. The CDR3 bases are TGTGCCAGTAGAGTACAGGGGGCTGGTCAGCCCCAGCATTTT. The encoded protein is CASRVQGAGQPQHF.

The rearrangement uses TRBV24-1 and TRBJ2-3; D is unresolved. Trimming took 3 bases from V and 5 from J, leaving 8 bases between them. Germline CDR1 and CDR2: KGHDR and SFDVKD. This CDR3 has 13 amino acids. CDR3 loop: CATSDRMGDTQYF. In DNA, the CDR3 is TGTGCCACCAGTGATCGCATGGGAGATACGCAGTATTTT.

CDR3 DNA sequence: TGTGCCAGTAGTATATCGGGCGTTACGCAGTATTTT. This codes for CASSISGVTQYF. The chain recombines TRBV19 with TRBJ2-3; D remains unclear. CDR3 length equals 12 residues. V lost 2 bases and J 8 bases, leaving 8 bases between the germline ends. Germline V gene data show CDR1 as LNHDA and CDR2 as SQIVND (reference sequence).

This clone was seen a few times. In nucleotides, the CDR3 is TGCGCCAGCAGCCAGCTGCGTCGGGGACAGGGAGATGGCTACACCTTC. Translating gives CASSQLRRGQGDGYTF. This sequence joins TRBV4-3 and TRBJ1-2, with 9 positions matching TRBD1. Germline loops: CDR1 LGHNA, CDR2 YSLEER. This CDR3 contains 16 residues. V lost 3 bases and J lost 6; bases outside the gene matches: 11.

The rearrangement joins TRBV7-9 to TRBJ1-3, with 8 bases identical to TRBD1. CDR3 size: 16 residues. Losses at the gene ends were 5 bases for V and 0 bases for J; bases not matched to a gene: 6. Germline V gene sequence: CDR1 SEHNR, CDR2 FQNEAQ (reference sequence). The CDR3, as DNA: TGTGCCAGCAGCCCATCACAGGGGGGCTCTGGAAACACCATATATTTT. Translation gives CASSPSQGGSGNTIYF.

This clone was seen a few times. V gene TRBV4-3 combines with J gene TRBJ2-7, with 9 bases fitting TRBD1. With 0 bases clipped from V and 5 bases from J, the junction kept 5 bases outside the gene matches. Germline V CDR1 and CDR2: LGHNA, YSLEER. The CDR3 spans 15 residues. CDR3 region: CASSQEGQGRDEQYF. The CDR3 bases are TGCGCCAGCAGCCAAGAGGGACAGGGTCGAGACGAGCAGTACTTC.

This rearrangement joins TRBV5-8 to TRBJ2-1; tentatively, D is TRBD2 (6 bases). V lost 2 bases, J lost 6 bases, and 15 bases lay in between. Germline CDR1 and CDR2: SGHTS and YDEGEE. The length of the CDR3 is 15 residues. CDR3: CASSLAPASVNEQFF. CDR3 DNA: TGTGCCAGCAGCTTAGCCCCGGCTAGCGTCAATGAGCAGTTCTTC.

This chain uses TRBV2 with TRBJ1-4, with 7 bases that match TRBD1. This CDR3 is built from 15 residues. With V trimmed by 7 bases and J by 3 bases, 8 bases remained unmatched. The germline V gene has CDR1 SNHLY and CDR2 FYNNEI. The CDR3 protein is CASTLTGVANEKLFF. CDR3 sequence (DNA): TGTGCCAGCACACTAACAGGGGTCGCTAATGAAAAACTGTTTTTT. Supplemented by reference TRBV2 and TRBJ1-4, the full variable domain reads EPEVTQTPSHQVTQMGQEVILRCVPISNHLYFYWYRQILGQKVEFLVSFYNNEISEKSEIFDDQFSVERPDGSNFTLKIRSTKLEDSAMYFCASTLTGVANEKLFFGSGTQLSVL.

This clone showed up just a few times. The chain carries TRBV4-2 and TRBJ1-2; unclear D gene. The V end lost 0 bases, the J end lost 8 bases, and 16 bases lay between the germline ends. From germline, CDR1 is LGHNA and CDR2 YNFKEQ. The length of the CDR3 is 15 residues. CDR3 loop: CASSQDLRGEPGYTF. CDR3 nucleotide sequence: TGTGCCAGCAGCCAAGATCTAAGAGGCGAGCCCGGCTACACCTTC.

CDR3 coding DNA: TGTGCCAGCAGTTACCCGAGGGAAGCTTTCTTT. Translation: CASSYPREAFF. This rearrangement joins TRBV6-2 or TRBV6-3 to TRBJ1-1; no clear D gene. The CDR3 is 11 amino acids. The V gene lost 2 bases and the J gene lost 8 bases, with 6 bases spanning the gap. Germline CDR1 MNHEY, CDR2 SVGEGT.

V is TRBV10-3 and J is TRBJ1-2, with a tentative D call TRBD1 (5 bases). Germline V CDR1 and CDR2: ENHRY, SYGVKD. Trimming removed 3 bases at V and 7 bases at J, with 12 bases between. The CDR3 runs to 13 residues. Here the CDR3 reads CAISDVAGTGYTF. CDR3 DNA: TGTGCCATCAGTGACGTGGCAGGGACTGGCTACACCTTC.

This chain connects TRBV15 to TRBJ1-2; possibly TRBD1 for D (5 bases). Germline loops: CDR1 LNHNV, CDR2 YYDKDF (reference sequence). V was cut by 0 bases and J by 4 bases, with 12 bases left in between. CDR3 length: 15 residues. The DNA for the CDR3 is TGTGCCACCAGCAGAGATCCAGCCGGGGGCTATGGCTACACCTTC. Translation gives CATSRDPAGGYGYTF. Together with reference TRBV15 and TRBJ1-2, the CDR3 gives the full variable domain: DAMVIQNPRYQVTQFGKPVTLSCSQTLNHNVMYWYQQKSSQAPKLLFHYYDKDFNNEADTPDNFQSRRPNTSFCFLDIRSPGLGDTAMYLCATSRDPAGGYGYTFGSGTRLTVV.

CDR3 coding DNA: TGTGCCAGCAGCAGAACCGGGACTAGCGGTTCCTACGAGCAGTACTTC. Amino acid sequence: CASSRTGTSGSYEQYF. This rearrangement joins TRBV7-2 to TRBJ2-7, with 11 bases that match TRBD2. From germline, CDR1 is SGHTA and CDR2 FQGNSA. The J segment lost 1 base and the V segment lost 5 bases, leaving 7 bases of the junction unmatched. CDR3 length: 16 residues.

The V and J genes are TRBV10-3 and TRBJ1-2, with no clear D. This CDR3 is built from 12 residues. Germline CDR1 is ENHRY and CDR2 is SYGVKD. The V and J ends lost 1 base and 8 bases respectively, with 8 bases between them. CDR3 sequence: CAISEFSEGYTF. In DNA, the CDR3 is TGTGCCATCAGTGAGTTCAGCGAGGGCTACACCTTC.

This clone was detected only a few times. This chain joins TRBV20-1 and TRBJ1-4, with TRBD1 matching over 9 bases. The germline gives CDR1 DFQATT, CDR2 SNEGSKA (reference sequence). V gave up 3 bases and J gave up 7 bases; unmatched junction bases: 6. The CDR3 runs to 14 residues. CDR3 sequence (DNA): TGCAGTGCTAGTCAGGGACAGGGTGTTGAAAAACTGTTTTTT. It is translated as CSASQGQGVEKLFF.

J is TRBJ2-7 and V is TRBV6-5; D is perhaps TRBD1 (5 bases). Germline CDR1 reads MNHEY; CDR2 reads SVGAGI. Trimming removed 4 bases at V and 4 bases at J, with 8 bases between. CDR3 length: 12 residues. The CDR3 DNA reads TGTGCCAGCAGTTCGACAGCTTACGAGCAGTACTTC. It specifies CASSSTAYEQYF.

J is TRBJ2-1 and V is TRBV7-3; 7 bases map to TRBD2. CDR3 length equals 16 residues. Trimming took 1 base from V and 0 from J; bases not matched to a gene: 3. Germline V gene data show CDR1 as SGHTA and CDR2 as FQGTGA. DNA of the CDR3: TGTGCCAGCAGCTTAATGGGGGGGAGCTCCTACAATGAGCAGTTCTTC. Protein sequence: CASSLMGGSSYNEQFF. Full variable domain (missing parts from reference TRBV7-3 and TRBJ2-1): GAGVSQTPSNKVTEKGKYVELRCDPISGHTALYWYRQSLGQGPEFLIYFQGTGAADDSGLPNDRFFAVRPEGSVSTLKIQRTERGDSAVYLCASSLMGGSSYNEQFFGPGTRLTVL.

The genes are TRBV9 and TRBJ1-4; D is ambiguous. V lost 3 bases and J 0 bases, leaving 9 bases between the germline ends. The CDR3 extends over 15 amino acids. Germline V gives CDR1 SGDLS, CDR2 YYNGEE. CDR3: CASSASGTTNEKLFF. CDR3 coding DNA: TGTGCCAGCAGCGCCTCCGGGACAACTAATGAAAAACTGTTTTTT.

This clone was observed a handful of times. The gene calls are TRBV2 and TRBJ1-4; D not certain. Germline loops: CDR1 SNHLY, CDR2 FYNNEI. CDR3 size: 13 residues. Trimming took off 4 bases at V and 7 bases at J, with 10 bases between the two ends. In nucleotides, the CDR3 is TGTGCCAGCAGTGTCGACTCGGGTGAAAAACTGTTTTTT. Its translation is CASSVDSGEKLFF.

The chain recombines TRBV25-1 with TRBJ1-1; D is ambiguous. In germline, CDR1 is MGHDK, CDR2 SYGVNS. Deletions cut 6 bases from V and 7 bases from J, with 9 bases between. The CDR3 spans 11 residues. This CDR3 is CASSGGYEAFF. The CDR3 coding sequence is TGTGCCAGCAGCGGAGGATATGAAGCTTTCTTT.

The chain joins TRBV3-1 (or the pseudogene TRBV3-2) to TRBJ2-7, with D perhaps matching TRBD1 (6 bases). The germline V and J ends were trimmed by 7 bases and 10 bases, with 17 bases remaining between them. CDR3 length: 12 amino acids. Germline V gene data show CDR1 as LGHDT and CDR2 as YNNKEL (reference sequence). This CDR3 is CASTKQGARQYF. The CDR3 DNA reads as TGTGCCAGCACCAAACAGGGTGCTCGACAGTACTTC.

This clone has only a few counts. This chain's CDR3 is CASSERGSSNEKLFF. In nucleotides, the CDR3 is TGTGCCAGCAGTGAACGAGGGAGTAGCAATGAAAAACTGTTTTTT. J is TRBJ1-4 and V is TRBV7-9; D is unresolved. CDR3 size: 15 residues. Deletions cut 6 bases from V and 5 bases from J, with 16 bases between. Germline V gene data show CDR1 as SEHNR and CDR2 as FQNEAQ (reference sequence).

The chain uses TRBV29-1 and TRBJ2-1; a possible D gene is TRBD1 (6 bases). This CDR3 comprises 13 residues. Germline CDR1 SQVTM, CDR2 ANQGSEA. Deletions cut 4 bases from V and 4 bases from J, with 11 bases between. CDR3 DNA sequence: TGCAGCGTTGGGCTAGGGGGTTACAATGAGCAGTTCTTC. It translates to CSVGLGGYNEQFF.

The J gene is TRBJ1-2, the V gene TRBV6-6; D call uncertain. V lost 7 bases and J 0 bases, leaving 9 bases between the germline ends. Germline V gives CDR1 MNHNY, CDR2 SVGAGI (reference sequence). This CDR3 spans 13 amino acids. CDR3 bases: TGTGCCAGCATACAAACATCTAACTATGGCTACACCTTC. Encoded protein: CASIQTSNYGYTF.

The chain links TRBV6-2 or TRBV6-3 to TRBJ1-1; D not resolved. The CDR3 covers 13 residues. Germline values: CDR1 MNHEY, CDR2 SVGEGT. Trimming removed 2 bases at V and 8 bases at J, with 12 bases between. CDR3 DNA sequence: TGTGCCAGCAGTTACAGTCGCTTTCCCGAAGCTTTCTTT. Protein: CASSYSRFPEAFF.

The chain combines TRBV19 with TRBJ1-4, with D uncertain. Germline assignment: CDR1 LNHDA and CDR2 SQIVND (reference sequence). V shed 3 bases and J shed 7 bases, with 9 bases lying between them. This CDR3 is 13 amino acids long. Written as DNA, the CDR3 is TGTGCCAGTAGTATCACAGCGTTTGAAAAACTGTTTTTT. Translation gives CASSITAFEKLFF.

This rearrangement joins TRBV11-2 to TRBJ2-5; D is uncertain. The CDR3 consists of 11 residues. CDR1 and CDR2 (germline): SGHAT, FQNNGV. The V end lost 4 bases, the J end lost 0 bases, and 0 bases lay between the germline ends. CDR3 loop: CASSYQETQYF. CDR3 bases: TGTGCCAGCAGCTACCAAGAGACCCAGTACTTC.